This passage covers 26 T cell receptor beta chains from one sample sequenced in a study of radiotherapy plus CTLA-4 blockade in lung cancer. Generated by immunoSEQ multiplex PCR, the TCRdb table keeps only in-frame clones and is missing some. The table includes under 110,000 clones, 70% to 90% detected once. The sample was peripheral blood, taken from a patient treated with radiotherapy plus ipilimumab. The receptors shown here come from a human donor with non-small cell lung cancer that progressed on radiotherapy plus ipilimumab. Some clones in this sample may be carry-over from other donors' samples.

CDR3 sequence reads: CSGSRGEETQYF. In nucleotides, the CDR3 is TGCAGCGGGAGCCGGGGAGAAGAGACCCAGTACTTC. The V and J genes are TRBV29-1 and TRBJ2-5; possibly TRBD2 for D (5 bases). This CDR3 has 12 amino acids. Germline V gene sequence: CDR1 SQVTM, CDR2 ANQGSEA. V lost 7 bases, J lost 3 bases, and 12 bases lay in between.

In regard to this clone: Other DNA variants within this sample encode the same CDR3. The rearrangement joins TRBV2 to TRBJ1-2; no clear D. The germline V gene encodes CDR1 SNHLY and CDR2 FYNNEI. V was trimmed by 8 bases and J by 0 bases, leaving 13 bases between them. The CDR3 spans 14 residues. The CDR3 reads CASDLDQTNYGYTF. CDR3 sequence (DNA): TGTGCCAGCGACTTAGATCAAACTAACTATGGCTACACCTTC.

V is TRBV4-3 and J is TRBJ1-5; D not resolved. From germline, CDR1 is LGHNA and CDR2 YSLEER. CDR3 length: 17 residues. V was trimmed by 0 bases and J by 0 bases, leaving 12 bases between them. This CDR3 reads CASSQELGLYSNQPQHF. CDR3 nucleotides: TGCGCCAGCAGCCAAGAACTAGGCCTCTATAGCAATCAGCCCCAGCATTTT.

The J gene is TRBJ1-4, the V gene TRBV7-2; TRBD1 might be the D (5 bases). Germline CDR1 reads SGHTA; CDR2 reads FQGNSA. The CDR3 is 17 residues long. Trimming cost V 4 bases and J 0 bases, with 15 bases left between them. The CDR3 loop reads CASSSRGTGPTNEKLFF. CDR3 DNA: TGTGCCAGCAGCTCACGCGGGACGGGACCAACTAATGAAAAACTGTTTTTT.

A single count supports this clone. The chain carries TRBV6-5 and TRBJ2-7; either TRBD1 or TRBD2 may supply D (6 bases each). The V gene lost 5 bases and the J gene lost 5 bases, with 16 bases spanning the gap. There are 14 residues in the CDR3. Germline CDR1 is MNHEY and CDR2 is SVGAGI. CDR3 sequence: CASSPRGGWHEQYF. The CDR3 DNA reads TGTGCCAGCAGTCCCCGAGGGGGGTGGCACGAGCAGTACTTC.

This clone was recorded only once. The CDR3 reads CASSQRGFNYGYTF. The DNA for the CDR3 is TGCGCCAGCAGCCAGCGAGGGTTTAACTATGGCTACACCTTC. The gene calls are TRBV4-3 and TRBJ1-2; D is ambiguous. The CDR3 is made up of 14 amino acids. Germline V gene lookup returns CDR1 LGHNA and CDR2 YSLEER. V was cut by 3 bases and J by 1 base, with 9 bases left in between.

The V gene is TRBV30, the J gene TRBJ1-1; 11 bases agree with TRBD1. This CDR3 is 16 amino acids long. CDR1 is GTSNPN, CDR2 SVGIG, per germline (reference sequence). V lost 1 base to trimming and J lost 2 bases; unmatched junction nucleotides: 6. This CDR3 is CAWSAPGTGGNTEAFF. DNA for the CDR3: TGTGCCTGGAGTGCCCCCGGGACAGGGGGTAACACTGAAGCTTTCTTT.

Written as DNA, the CDR3 is TGTGCCAGCAGCTTGTATGGGAACACTGAAGCTTTCTTT. It codes for CASSLYGNTEAFF. The chain couples TRBV7-3 to TRBJ1-1; D is undetermined. Per germline, CDR1 SGHTA and CDR2 FQGTGA. The CDR3 extends over 13 amino acids. V lost 3 bases to trimming and J lost 1 base, with 6 bases between them.

The chain couples TRBV7-9 to TRBJ1-4, with no clear D. Germline lookup yields CDR1 SEHNR and CDR2 FQNEAQ (reference sequence). The CDR3 covers 14 residues. With 6 bases removed from V and 4 bases from J, the gap between germline ends came to 12 bases. In nucleotides, the CDR3 is TGTGCCAGCAGTTTTTCCGGTGTTAATGAAAAACTGTTTTTT. Amino acid sequence: CASSFSGVNEKLFF.

The genes are TRBV5-4 and TRBJ1-1; perhaps TRBD1 as D (5 bases). Per germline, CDR1 SGHNT and CDR2 YYREEE (reference sequence). The V end lost 0 bases, the J end lost 4 bases, and 13 bases lay between the germline ends. This CDR3 comprises 15 residues. The CDR3 nucleotides read TGTGCCAGCAGCTTGGCCCGGCCAGGGACCACTGAAGCTTTCTTT. It specifies CASSLARPGTTEAFF.

The rearrangement links TRBV6-5 to TRBJ1-2; no clear D. CDR3 length: 13 residues. Germline V gene lookup returns CDR1 MNHEY and CDR2 SVGAGI. The germline V and J ends were trimmed by 6 bases and 5 bases, with 13 bases remaining between them. This chain's CDR3 is CASSTGLGYGYTF. The DNA for the CDR3 is TGTGCCAGCAGCACGGGGTTGGGGTATGGCTACACCTTC.

The chain combines TRBV27 with TRBJ1-2, with D possibly being TRBD1 (6 bases). This CDR3 comprises 15 residues. Trimming cost V 2 bases and J 0 bases, with 10 bases left between them. Germline assignment: CDR1 MNHEY and CDR2 SMNVEV (reference sequence). The chain's CDR3 is CASSLNRDTNYGYTF. CDR3 nucleotides: TGTGCCAGCAGTTTAAACAGGGACACTAACTATGGCTACACCTTC.

The DNA of the CDR3 is TGTGCCAGCAAACTTGGGACAGACACTGAAGCTTTCTTT. As protein: CASKLGTDTEAFF. This sequence joins TRBV6-1 and TRBJ1-1; TRBD1 matches 7 bases. Germline trimming cut 7 bases from V and 3 bases from J; bases unmatched to any gene: 5. Germline V gene lookup returns CDR1 MNHNS and CDR2 SASEGT. The CDR3 consists of 13 residues.

The CDR3: CASSPTGTGGYDEQYF. CDR3 nucleotide sequence: TGTGCCAGCTCACCTACCGGGACAGGGGGCTATGATGAGCAGTACTTC. The chain links TRBV18 to TRBJ2-7; 12 bases fit TRBD1. CDR1 KGHSH and CDR2 LQKENI come from the germline V gene. The junction had 10 bases not matched to a gene; V was cut back by 3 bases and J by 7 bases. The CDR3 length is 16 residues.

V usage is TRBV11-3 and J usage is TRBJ2-3, with D maybe TRBD1 (5 bases). V lost 5 bases and J lost 0, with 9 bases in between. The CDR3 has 14 residues. CDR1 is SGHNT, CDR2 YENEEA, per germline. CDR3 nucleotide sequence: TGTGCCAGCAGCCCTGGGGCTAGCACAGATACGCAGTATTTT. It yields the protein CASSPGASTDTQYF.

V usage is TRBV11-3 and J usage is TRBJ2-2; D perhaps matches TRBD2 (5 bases). CDR3 length equals 16 residues. Germline CDR1 SGHNT, CDR2 YENEEA. The germline V and J ends were trimmed by 5 bases and 4 bases, with 17 bases remaining between them. The CDR3 DNA reads TGTGCCAGCAGCCTCGGGAATATTCGAGGCACCGGGGAGCTGTTTTTT. Protein product: CASSLGNIRGTGELFF.

The chain is built from TRBV4-2 and TRBJ2-1; D is uncertain. Germline CDR1 is LGHNA and CDR2 is YNFKEQ. There are 18 residues in the CDR3. V lost 0 bases and J lost 2, with 17 bases in between. Written as DNA, the CDR3 is TGTGCCAGCAGCCAAGAGTCAAAAGGGAAAATCGCCTACAATGAGCAGTTCTTC. Translated: CASSQESKGKIAYNEQFF.

The chain is built from TRBV5-1 and TRBJ1-2; no clear D gene. Germline assignment: CDR1 SGHRS and CDR2 YFSETQ. Trimming removed 4 bases at V and 4 bases at J, with 14 bases between. The CDR3 runs to 14 residues. Written as DNA, the CDR3 is TGCGCCAGCAGCAGGGAGGATGTAACCTATGGCTACACCTTC. Encoded protein: CASSREDVTYGYTF.

This clone was seen a handful of times. The gene calls are TRBV4-3 and TRBJ1-2; D uncertain. The CDR3 is made up of 16 amino acids. Germline V gives CDR1 LGHNA, CDR2 YSLEER. The ends were cut back, 0 bases at V and 7 bases at J, with 18 bases in the middle. As DNA, the CDR3 is TGCGCCAGCAGCCAAGATATTGAGGTCCCTATTTTTGGCTACACCTTC. Translating gives CASSQDIEVPIFGYTF.

The V and J genes are TRBV25-1 and TRBJ2-7, with 7 bases aligning to TRBD1. The J segment lost 1 base and the V segment lost 10 bases, leaving 13 bases of the junction unmatched. The CDR3 has 15 residues. Per the germline V gene, CDR1 is MGHDK and CDR2 is SYGVNS. CDR3 nucleotide sequence: TGTGCCACCACCCCCTCGACAGGGTTTTCCTACGAGCAGTACTTC. Residues: CATTPSTGFSYEQYF.

The chain uses TRBV9 and TRBJ1-6, with 7 bases fitting TRBD1. The CDR3 length is 14 residues. Germline V gene data show CDR1 as SGDLS and CDR2 as YYNGEE. Unmatched junction bases numbered 4, after V lost 0 bases and J lost 10 bases. DNA for the CDR3: TGTGCCAGCAGCGTAGGCCAGGGGGAGTCACCCCTCCACTTT. Protein product: CASSVGQGESPLHF.

Comment on this clone: Relative to the germline gene, one junction end is altered; a read error may explain this. The rearrangement links TRBV19 to TRBJ2-1; D gene unclear. This CDR3 contains 13 residues. Looked up from germline, CDR1 is LNHDA and CDR2 is SQIVND (reference sequence). The CDR3 loop is CASSISSYNEQFF. The DNA of the CDR3 is TGTGCCAGCAGTATAAGCTCCTACAATGAGCAGTTCTTC.

This rearrangement joins TRBV28 to TRBJ1-6; D is perhaps TRBD1 (5 bases). The CDR3 is 16 amino acids. Germline V CDR1 and CDR2: MDHEN, SYDVKM. Between the trimmed V and J ends, which lost 2 bases and 7 bases, there was a span of 15 bases. CDR3 region: CASSLGVGQINSPLHF. DNA of the CDR3: TGTGCCAGCAGTTTAGGGGTGGGGCAGATAAATTCACCCCTCCACTTT. Together with reference TRBV28 and TRBJ1-6, the CDR3 gives the full variable domain: DVKVTQSSRYLVKRTGEKVFLECVQDMDHENMFWYRQDPGLGLRLIYFSYDVKMKEKGDIPEGYSVSREKKERFSLILESASTNQTSMYLCASSLGVGQINSPLHFGNGTRLTVT.

This clone was found once. This chain connects TRBV19 to TRBJ1-1; D gene uncertain. V lost 10 bases and J lost 9, with 12 bases in between. There are 10 residues in the CDR3. The germline V gene has CDR1 LNHDA and CDR2 SQIVND (reference sequence). The CDR3 spells CAIFGGKAFF. The CDR3 DNA follows: TGTGCCATCTTCGGTGGAAAAGCTTTCTTT.

This chain connects TRBV5-4 to TRBJ2-3; possible D gene TRBD2, 6 bases. Per the germline V gene, CDR1 is SGHNT and CDR2 is YYREEE (reference sequence). CDR3 size: 14 residues. V lost 0 bases and J 6 bases, leaving 11 bases between the germline ends. The DNA for the CDR3 is TGTGCCAGCAGCTTGGGCGGGGTCCGGGATACGCAGTATTTT. Translating it yields CASSLGGVRDTQYF.

This rearrangement joins TRBV4-2 to TRBJ1-2; TRBD1 agrees at 8 bases. Per germline, CDR1 LGHNA and CDR2 YNFKEQ. This CDR3 has 14 residues. V trimming: 4 bases; J trimming: 2 bases; junction bases outside the gene matches: 3. The CDR3 nucleotides are TGTGCCAGCAGCCGCGGACAGGGCAACTATGGCTACACCTTC. Protein product: CASSRGQGNYGYTF.